The entry below gives a single T cell receptor (beta chain) sequence along with its context. Its specificity is not known. These data are taken from a study of monozygotic twins with cystic fibrosis. Study-wide points: J usage was most co-twin-similar in 8 of 16 pairs, V in 13. Clonality was generally low (median around 0.0098), higher in the most severe patients.

The table came from immunoSEQ multiplex PCR; TCRdb's copy has only in-frame clones and leaves some out. Among about 9,600 clones, about 91% were seen once, and the ten largest hold more than 4.5%. Germline CDR1 LGHNT, CDR2 FRNRAP. The length of the CDR3 is 17 residues. V lost 1 base to trimming and J lost 1 base; unmatched junction nucleotides: 2. Sequenced: blood. This receptor was identified in a boy aged 2 to 10 with cystic fibrosis. This rearrangement joins TRBV12-5 to TRBJ1-6, with 9 bases matching TRBD1. The CDR3 sequence: CASGLDRGLSYNSPLHF. CDR3 nucleotides: TGTGCTAGTGGTTTGGACAGGGGGCTATCCTATAATTCACCCCTCCACTTT.